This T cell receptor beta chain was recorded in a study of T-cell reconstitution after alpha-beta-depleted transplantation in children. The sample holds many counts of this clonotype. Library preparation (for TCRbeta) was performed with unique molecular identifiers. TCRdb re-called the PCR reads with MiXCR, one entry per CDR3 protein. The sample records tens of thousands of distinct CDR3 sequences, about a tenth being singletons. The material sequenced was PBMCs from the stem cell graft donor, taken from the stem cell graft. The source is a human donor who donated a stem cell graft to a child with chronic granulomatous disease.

CDR3 coding DNA: TGCGCCAGCAGCTTGAAGGTGGGGTTCGGACCCCAAGAGACCCAGTACTTC. Translated: CASSLKVGFGPQETQYF. The chain employs TRBV5-1 and TRBJ2-5; D unclear. Germline V lookup: CDR1 SGHRS, CDR2 YFSETQ. The CDR3 is 17 residues long. Trimming took off 1 base at V and 1 base at J, with 17 bases between the two ends.